This passage covers 18 T cell receptor beta chains from one sample sequenced in a study of blood T cell repertoires in COVID-19. Profiled with immunoSEQ multiplex PCR; TCRdb holds only in-frame clones, not every one. The sample lists tens of thousands of clones; approximately 90% were seen once. Sequenced material: peripheral blood. These receptors all come from a man in his 60s with active COVID-19.

The rearrangement links TRBV9 to TRBJ2-1; D not certain. This CDR3 comprises 15 residues. Trimming pared 0 bases from V and 0 bases from J, leaving 7 bases between. CDR1 and CDR2 (germline): SGDLS, YYNGEE. Written as DNA, the CDR3 is TGTGCCAGCAGCGTAGGTACGGGCTCCTACAATGAGCAGTTCTTC. This gives the protein CASSVGTGSYNEQFF. Full variable domain (remainder filled in from reference TRBV9 and TRBJ2-1): DSGVTQTPKHLITATGQRVTLRCSPRSGDLSVYWYQQSLDQGLQFLIQYYNGEERAKGNILERFSAQQFPDLHSELNLSSLELGDSALYFCASSVGTGSYNEQFFGPGTRLTVL.

This sequence joins TRBV24-1 and TRBJ2-2; 9 bases fit TRBD1. Germline V CDR1 and CDR2: KGHDR, SFDVKD. After removal of 4 bases from V and 1 base from J, the junction contained 3 bases not matched to a gene. CDR3 length: 16 residues. The CDR3: CATSEWTGENTGELFF. In nucleotides, the CDR3 is TGTGCCACCAGTGAATGGACAGGGGAGAACACCGGGGAGCTGTTTTTT.

The genes are TRBV4-1 and TRBJ2-7; 8 bases line up with TRBD1. J was trimmed by 3 bases and V by 2 bases; bases with no gene match: 6. Per germline, CDR1 MGHRA and CDR2 YSYEKL. This CDR3 has 15 amino acids. The CDR3 spells CASSQSTGAGYEQYF. In nucleotides, the CDR3 is TGCGCCAGCAGCCAATCGACAGGGGCAGGCTACGAGCAGTACTTC.

Only one count was recorded for this clone. The rearrangement uses TRBV11-2 and TRBJ2-5; a weak D match, TRBD2 (7 bases). The CDR3 extends over 15 amino acids. Trimming cost V 1 base and J 5 bases, with 14 bases left between them. Germline-derived CDR1 and CDR2 are SGHAT and FQNNGV. The CDR3 DNA reads as TGTGCCAGCAGCTTAGGAAGGGGGGGGCCGGAGACCCAGTACTTC. Its protein is CASSLGRGGPETQYF.

The chain is built from TRBV7-9 and TRBJ2-2, with 9 positions matching TRBD1. From germline, CDR1 is SEHNR and CDR2 FQNEAQ (reference sequence). The CDR3 is 16 residues long. V shed 7 bases, J shed 3 bases, and the junction held 9 bases outside the gene matches. The CDR3 is CASNSNWDRDTGELFF. In DNA form, the CDR3 reads TGTGCCAGCAACTCTAACTGGGACAGGGACACCGGGGAGCTGTTTTTT. Supplemented by reference TRBV7-9 and TRBJ2-2, the full variable domain reads DTGVSQNPRHKITKRGQNVTFRCDPISEHNRLYWYRQTLGQGPEFLTYFQNEAQLEKSRLLSDRFSAERPKGSFSTLEIQRTEQGDSAMYLCASNSNWDRDTGELFFGEGSRLTVL.

The V call is TRBV5-5, the J call TRBJ2-5; 12 bases align to TRBD2. Germline V gene data show CDR1 as SGHKS and CDR2 as YYEKEE (reference sequence). The CDR3 consists of 17 residues. The ends lost 3 bases at V and 5 bases at J; junction bases unmatched: 11. Here the CDR3 reads CASSSLPPSGRAETQYF. CDR3 sequence (DNA): TGTGCCAGCAGCTCCCTACCCCCTAGCGGGAGGGCGGAGACCCAGTACTTC.

This chain joins TRBV4-1 and TRBJ2-1; no reliable D call. The CDR3 loop spans 14 amino acids. Germline loops: CDR1 MGHRA, CDR2 YSYEKL. Trimming pared 3 bases from V and 0 bases from J, leaving 6 bases between. The chain's CDR3 is CASSQEISYNEQFF. The CDR3 DNA follows: TGCGCCAGCAGCCAGGAGATCTCCTACAATGAGCAGTTCTTC.

The chain recombines TRBV7-9 with TRBJ2-1; 8 bases agree with TRBD1. The CDR3 consists of 15 residues. V gave up 0 bases and J gave up 9 bases; unmatched junction bases: 7. Germline V gene data show CDR1 as SEHNR and CDR2 as FQNEAQ (reference sequence). CDR3 DNA: TGTGCCAGCAGCTTAGCTCAGGGGGCCTTCGGTGAGCAGTTCTTC. Protein: CASSLAQGAFGEQFF.

The V gene is TRBV6-2 or TRBV6-3, the J gene TRBJ1-5; weak D call: TRBD1 (6 bases). The CDR3 is 17 residues long. Germline V lookup: CDR1 MNHEY, CDR2 SVGEGT. V lost 0 bases and J lost 2, with 14 bases in between. CDR3 nucleotide sequence: TGTGCCAGCAGTTACTCGAGCGGGGGGCCTGGCAATCAGCCCCAGCATTTT. Protein product: CASSYSSGGPGNQPQHF.

The genes are TRBV6-6 and TRBJ2-2, with D tentatively TRBD2 (5 bases). Trimming pared 0 bases from V and 0 bases from J, leaving 8 bases between. Germline CDR1 reads MNHNY; CDR2 reads SVGAGI (reference sequence). CDR3 length equals 16 residues. CDR3 amino acids: CASSYSGGANTGELFF. CDR3 bases: TGTGCCAGCAGTTACTCCGGAGGCGCGAACACCGGGGAGCTGTTTTTT.

In this sample, this clone turned up a few times. The chain joins TRBV27 to TRBJ2-7; 9 bases agree with TRBD2. The CDR3 length is 15 residues. The V segment lost 6 bases and the J segment 4 bases; nucleotides outside the gene matches: 10. Germline V gene sequence: CDR1 MNHEY, CDR2 SMNVEV (reference sequence). The CDR3: CASSISSGRPYEQYF. In DNA form, the CDR3 reads TGTGCCAGCAGCATTTCGAGCGGGAGGCCATACGAGCAGTACTTC.

The chain links TRBV30 to TRBJ1-2; no clear D gene. With 3 bases removed from V and 4 bases from J, the gap between germline ends came to 6 bases. This CDR3 contains 11 residues. Looked up from germline, CDR1 is GTSNPN and CDR2 is SVGIG (reference sequence). The CDR3 nucleotides are TGTGCCTGGAGGGCTCCCTATGGCTACACCTTC. This gives the protein CAWRAPYGYTF.

V is TRBV30 and J is TRBJ1-4; D unclear. The CDR3 has 11 residues. CDR1 and CDR2 from the germline V gene are GTSNPN and SVGIG (reference sequence). V was pared by 3 bases and J by 8 bases, with 7 bases between. The CDR3 nucleotides read TGTGCCTGGAGGCGAGAAGAAAAACTGTTTTTT. As protein: CAWRREEKLFF.

V gene TRBV5-5 combines with J gene TRBJ2-2, with 7 bases that match TRBD2. Per germline, CDR1 SGHKS and CDR2 YYEKEE (reference sequence). The CDR3 is 17 amino acids. Losses at the gene ends were 0 bases for V and 6 bases for J; bases not matched to a gene: 11. The CDR3 nucleotides are TGTGCCAGCAGCTTGGCGATCCCCGGGACTACTTCCGGGGAGCTGTTTTTT. Encoded protein: CASSLAIPGTTSGELFF.

V is TRBV13 and J is TRBJ2-7; TRBD2 matches at 8 bases. The length of the CDR3 is 12 residues. Trimming cost V 5 bases and J 9 bases; bases outside gene matches: 6. The V gene's germline CDR1 is PRHDT and CDR2 FYEKMQ (reference sequence). CDR3 region: CASSPGGDGQYF. For the CDR3, the DNA is TGTGCCAGCAGCCCGGGGGGGGACGGGCAGTACTTC.

CDR3 amino acids: CASSNIAGGQETQYF. Written as DNA, the CDR3 is TGTGCCAGCAGCAATATAGCGGGAGGGCAAGAGACCCAGTACTTC. The genes are TRBV6-2 or TRBV6-3 and TRBJ2-5; the match to TRBD2 covers 11 bases. Germline CDR1 MNHEY, CDR2 SVGEGT. The CDR3 covers 15 residues. V lost 6 bases to trimming and J lost 2 bases; unmatched junction nucleotides: 5.

This chain joins TRBV7-2 and TRBJ2-5, with 8 positions matching TRBD2. J gave up 3 bases and V 5 bases, and 5 bases lay outside the gene matches. The CDR3 length is 14 residues. Germline loops: CDR1 SGHTA, CDR2 FQGNSA. In DNA, the CDR3 is TGTGCCAGCAGCCCCGCGGGGGGTGAAGAGACCCAGTACTTC. It specifies CASSPAGGEETQYF.

The V and J genes are TRBV11-3 and TRBJ2-1, with TRBD1 matching over 10 bases. Losses at the gene ends were 2 bases for V and 7 bases for J; bases not matched to a gene: 2. Germline V CDR1 and CDR2: SGHNT, YENEEA. This CDR3 contains 14 residues. CDR3 residues: CASSLTGQGNEQFF. The CDR3 DNA is TGTGCCAGCAGCTTAACGGGACAGGGGAATGAGCAGTTCTTC.